This T cell receptor beta chain emerged from a study of CXCR3-negative and CXCR3-positive naive CD8 T cells. Study-level results: For CXCR3-positive naive cells, TRB CDR3s were more hydrophobic than those of CXCR3-negative naive cells. TRBV-TRBJ usage was alike in naive CXCR3-negative and CXCR3-positive cells but differed in memory cells.

With UMI labels, 5' RACE was used to prepare the TRB cDNA libraries. No DNA is given; TCRdb re-called the 5' RACE reads and lists each CDR3 protein once. Its listing shows roughly 110,000 distinct CDR3 sequences. Germline CDR1 MNHEY, CDR2 SVGAGI. This CDR3 is 13 amino acids long. Points on this clonotype: No antigen is known for it.

This TCR came from a human donor in good health. Some clones in this sample may be carry-over from other donors' samples. Sequences were obtained from naive CXCR3+ CD8+ T cells from blood. Subset in this sample: CD45RO-CCR7+CD27+CD95- naive CD8+ T cells expressing CXCR3 (TNR3+). The rearrangement uses TRBV6-5 and TRBJ2-3. CDR3 region: CASSYSDTDTQYF.